What follows is one T cell receptor (beta chain) and its context. Its antigen is currently unknown. The CDR3 totals 15 residues. CDR1 is MDHEN, CDR2 SYDVKM, per germline. With V trimmed by 8 bases and J by 5 bases, 11 bases remained unmatched. The sample is drawn from a study of post-analysis software for immune sequencing data. Findings and limits, study-wide: About 5 TRBV segments were significantly more frequent in patients than in controls. TRBV5-6, TRBV5-1 and TRBV20-1 were among these segments. Pronounced co-clustering by F measure was evident among identically batched samples.

Presence of unique molecular identifiers characterized the TCR beta cDNA libraries. Input populations of roughly 1 to 11 million T cells gave rise to approximately 500,000 cDNA molecules. TCRdb used MiXCR to reprocess the PCR reads, holding one entry per CDR3 protein. The data hold roughly 800,000 distinct CDR3 sequences, with 30% observed a single time. The rearrangement joins TRBV28 to TRBJ2-7; 11 nucleotides match TRBD2. The sample taken for sequencing was blood. This sequence was found in a girl aged 10 to 17 with multiple sclerosis. This chain's CDR3 is CASGEELAGVNEQYF. The CDR3 nucleotides are TGTGCCAGCGGCGAAGAACTAGCGGGAGTCAACGAGCAGTACTTC.